The T cell receptor (beta chain) under discussion was sequenced for a study of beta chain features in type 1 diabetes (dated 2018 in TCRdb). Looking at the study overall: Mean age, gender distribution, total cell number and subset yield were not different between patients and healthy donors. A total of about 100 million sorted cells were examined across all samples, and RNA yield correlated strongly with the number of cells per subset. Regulatory and stem cell-like memory subsets were obtained from only 8 patients and roughly 8 healthy donors, while naive and central memory subsets were obtained from all 28 donors. The study compared TCRB repertoires of sorted circulating CD4+ T cell subsets between recently diagnosed type 1 diabetes patients and matched healthy donors.

This clone was counted only a few times. Its antigen specificity is not known. The sample holds no much larger clone one base away, and base qualities are not on file. The entire amount of isolated RNA was reverse transcribed using the High Capacity cDNA Reverse Transcription Kit, so the sequenced TCRB transcripts were expressed ones. Naive, central memory and regulatory T cell samples underwent deep immunoSEQ sequencing, averaging about 3.57 million total reads per sample. After sorted cells were lysed in RLT buffer, RNA was extracted with DNase-treated RNeasy Micro or Mini kits, with the choice depending on cell number. Each cell subset was processed on its own to prevent cross-contamination, while patient and healthy donor samples were processed together. Using the immunoSEQ multiplex PCR, TCRB sequences were amplified from cDNA into 87-bp fragments spanning the CDR3 region. Amplicons were sequenced on the Illumina HiSeq platform. On the authors' methods: Synthetic template baselines were used to correct PCR bias computationally, reads within Hamming distance 2 were collapsed, and singletons that could not be merged were discarded. Reads were aligned to IMGT to assign V, D and J genes, CDR3 length, and insertions or deletions at six rearrangement sites. Within each subset, clonotype counts were normalized to sorted cell number, after which true diversity and Gini coefficients were computed with the tcR R package. Repertoire sharing was quantified using the overlap coefficient calculated on TCRB nucleotide sequences. TCRdb re-hosts the immuneACCESS table, in-frame sequences only. Its copies lack some clones; in the studies checked, an unresolved V gene accounts for under half of them, and the cause for the rest is not known. For V, J and clone size, that table is used; D and trimming come from the DNA. Here the sample has 130,000 to 150,000 clones; roughly 53% occur a single time. 0.35% to 0.45% of the sample is taken by the ten largest.

Trimming takes 3 bases from V and 0 bases from J, and the germline ends sit 6 bases apart. Based on the germline V gene, the CDR1 and CDR2 sequences are SQVTM and ANQGSEA. Its CDR3 holds 14 amino acids, cysteine through phenylalanine. The sequence is cut down to CDR3 DNA, 42 bases in frame from base 1. From each donor, a single peripheral blood sample of roughly 0.11 L on average was drawn into heparinised tubes. A BD FACSAria II and a panel including CD45RO, CCR7, CD25, CD127, CD95 and CD27 were used to sort naive, central memory, regulatory and stem cell-like memory CD4+ T cells. Every sorted population had a purity above 95%. PBMCs were isolated right away by Lymphoprep density gradient centrifugation and were stained directly, without culture. Samples were stained and sorted in pairs, with one healthy donor and one patient per experiment, so that batch effects were minimized. The paper's findings and limits, for the study overall: Because cDNA rather than genomic DNA was sequenced, highly expressing activated cells could have been over-represented, although no difference in activation and CD3 levels was found between groups. Fewer insertions and more nucleotide deletions at VDJ recombination sites were observed in patients with type 1 diabetes, implying thymic rearrangement abnormalities. Shorter templates might be favored by PCR, yet because patient and control samples were amplified and corrected together, any such skew would affect both groups equally. Only small numbers of individuals were included in the HLA sub-analyses, which left unresolved whether HLA type had any influence on TCRB rearrangement. In all four CD4+ subsets, TCRB CDR3 length was moderately but significantly shorter in type 1 diabetes patients. Naive, central memory and regulatory TCRB repertoires appeared to be more alike among patients than among healthy donors.

Sequencing input: Tregs from blood. Per the publication, the cell subset or site label means: regulatory CD4+ T cells. Recombination joined TRBV29-1 with TRBJ2-6; the D gene is perhaps TRBD2, on 6 matching bases. The receptor was derived from a man aged 18 to 29 in good health. The nucleotide sequence reads as follows: TGCAGCGTTGACGGGAGCTCTGGGGCCAACGTCCTGACTTTC. Its protein is CSVDGSSGANVLTF.